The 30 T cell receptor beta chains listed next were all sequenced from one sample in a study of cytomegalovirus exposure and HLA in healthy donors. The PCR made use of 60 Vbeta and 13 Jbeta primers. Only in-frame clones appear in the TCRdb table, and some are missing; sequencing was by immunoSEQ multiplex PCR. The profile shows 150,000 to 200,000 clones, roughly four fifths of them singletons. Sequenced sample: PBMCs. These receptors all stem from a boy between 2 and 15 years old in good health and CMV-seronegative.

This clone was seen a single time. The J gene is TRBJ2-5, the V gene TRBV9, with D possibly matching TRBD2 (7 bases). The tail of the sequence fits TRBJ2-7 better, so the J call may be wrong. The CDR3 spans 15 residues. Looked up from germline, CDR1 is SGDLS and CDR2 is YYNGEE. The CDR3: CASSVGGGRYYEQYF. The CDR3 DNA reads TGTGCCAGCAGCGTAGGGGGGGGGCGATACTACGAGCAGTACTTC.

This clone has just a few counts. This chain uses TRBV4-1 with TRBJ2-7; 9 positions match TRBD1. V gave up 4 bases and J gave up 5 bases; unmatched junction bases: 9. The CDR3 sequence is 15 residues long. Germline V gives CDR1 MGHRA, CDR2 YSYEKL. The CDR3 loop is CASSPSGTGSHEQYF. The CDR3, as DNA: TGCGCCAGCAGCCCGTCGGGGACAGGGTCCCACGAGCAGTACTTC.

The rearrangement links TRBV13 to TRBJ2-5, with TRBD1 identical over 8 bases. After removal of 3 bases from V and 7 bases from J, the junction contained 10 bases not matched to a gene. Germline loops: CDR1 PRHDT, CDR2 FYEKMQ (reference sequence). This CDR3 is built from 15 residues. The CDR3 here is CASSFGTGYRGTQYF. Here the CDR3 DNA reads TGTGCCAGCAGCTTTGGGACAGGCTATCGGGGGACCCAGTACTTC.

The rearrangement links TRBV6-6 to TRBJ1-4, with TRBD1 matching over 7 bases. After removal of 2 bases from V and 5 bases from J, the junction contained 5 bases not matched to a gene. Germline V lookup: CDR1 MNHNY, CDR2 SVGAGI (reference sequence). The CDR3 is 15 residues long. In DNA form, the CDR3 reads TGTGCCAGCAGTTACGTGGGGACAGAGAATGAAAAACTGTTTTTT. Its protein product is CASSYVGTENEKLFF.

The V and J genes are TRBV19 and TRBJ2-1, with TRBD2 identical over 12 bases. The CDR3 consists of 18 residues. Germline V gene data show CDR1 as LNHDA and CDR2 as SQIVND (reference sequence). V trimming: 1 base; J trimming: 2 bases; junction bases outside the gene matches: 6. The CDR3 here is CASSIGSGLAGTYNEQFF. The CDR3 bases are TGTGCCAGTAGTATAGGATCGGGACTAGCGGGTACCTACAATGAGCAGTTCTTC.

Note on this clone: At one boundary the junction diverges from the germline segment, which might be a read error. CDR3 loop: CSSSLVQGVNYEQYF. CDR3 nucleotide sequence: TGTTCCAGCAGCTTAGTACAGGGGGTTAACTACGAGCAGTACTTC. V is TRBV7-9 and J is TRBJ2-7; 8 bases map to TRBD1. This CDR3 is built from 15 residues. Germline lookup yields CDR1 SEHNR and CDR2 FQNEAQ (reference sequence).

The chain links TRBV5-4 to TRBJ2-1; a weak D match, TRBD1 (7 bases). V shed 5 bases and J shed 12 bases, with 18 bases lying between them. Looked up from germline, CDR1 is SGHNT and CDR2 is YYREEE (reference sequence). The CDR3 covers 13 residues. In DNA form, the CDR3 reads TGTGCCAGCAGTTCGGAGGGGGCCTTAGGGCAGTTCTTC. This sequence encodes CASSSEGALGQFF.

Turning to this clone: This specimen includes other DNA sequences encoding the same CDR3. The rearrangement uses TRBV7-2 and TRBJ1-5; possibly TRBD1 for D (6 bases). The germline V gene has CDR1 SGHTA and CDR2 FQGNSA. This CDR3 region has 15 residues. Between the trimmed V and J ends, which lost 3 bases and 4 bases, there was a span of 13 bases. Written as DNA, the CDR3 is TGTGCCAGCAGCTTTACCGGGACACCGAATCAGCCCCAGCATTTT. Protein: CASSFTGTPNQPQHF.

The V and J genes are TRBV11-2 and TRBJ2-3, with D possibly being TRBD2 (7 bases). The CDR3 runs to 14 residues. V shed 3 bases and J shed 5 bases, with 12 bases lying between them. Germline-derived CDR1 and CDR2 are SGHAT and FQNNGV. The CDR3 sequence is CASSLGGRGDTQYF. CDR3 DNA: TGTGCCAGCAGCTTGGGGGGGCGTGGAGATACGCAGTATTTT. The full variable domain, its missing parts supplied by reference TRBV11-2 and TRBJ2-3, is EAGVAQSPRYKIIEKRQSVAFWCNPISGHATLYWYQQILGQGPKLLIQFQNNGVVDDSQLPKDRFSAERLKGVDSTLKIQPAKLEDSAVYLCASSLGGRGDTQYFGPGTRLTVL.

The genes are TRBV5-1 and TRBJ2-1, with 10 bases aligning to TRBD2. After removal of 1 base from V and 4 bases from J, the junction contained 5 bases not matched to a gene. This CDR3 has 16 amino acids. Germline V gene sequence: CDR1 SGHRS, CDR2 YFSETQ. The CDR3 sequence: CASSLTSGEGYNEQFF. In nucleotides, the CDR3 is TGCGCCAGCAGCTTGACTAGCGGGGAGGGGTACAATGAGCAGTTCTTC.

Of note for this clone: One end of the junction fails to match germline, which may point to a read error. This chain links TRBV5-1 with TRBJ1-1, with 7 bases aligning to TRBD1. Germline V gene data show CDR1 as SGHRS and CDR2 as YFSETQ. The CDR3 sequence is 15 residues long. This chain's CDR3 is CAGSSTGTANTEAFF. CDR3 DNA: TGCGCCGGCAGCTCGACCGGGACAGCGAACACTGAAGCTTTCTTT.

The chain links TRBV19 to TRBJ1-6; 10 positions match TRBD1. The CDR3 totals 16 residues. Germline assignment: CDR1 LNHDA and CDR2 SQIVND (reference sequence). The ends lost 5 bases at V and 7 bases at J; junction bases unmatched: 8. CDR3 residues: CASSRNGDRGNSPLHF. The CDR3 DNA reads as TGTGCCAGTAGTCGGAATGGGGACAGGGGCAATTCACCCCTCCACTTT. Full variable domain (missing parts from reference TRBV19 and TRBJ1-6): DGGITQSPKYLFRKEGQNVTLSCEQNLNHDAMYWYRQDPGQGLRLIYYSQIVNDFQKGDIAEGYSVSREKKESFPLTVTSAQKNPTAFYLCASSRNGDRGNSPLHFGNGTRLTVT.

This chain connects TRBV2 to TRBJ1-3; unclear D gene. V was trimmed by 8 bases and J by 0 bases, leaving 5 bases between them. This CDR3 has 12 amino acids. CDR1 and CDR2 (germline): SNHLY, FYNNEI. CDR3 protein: CASLRSGNTIYF. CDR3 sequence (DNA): TGTGCCAGCCTCCGCTCTGGAAACACCATATATTTT.

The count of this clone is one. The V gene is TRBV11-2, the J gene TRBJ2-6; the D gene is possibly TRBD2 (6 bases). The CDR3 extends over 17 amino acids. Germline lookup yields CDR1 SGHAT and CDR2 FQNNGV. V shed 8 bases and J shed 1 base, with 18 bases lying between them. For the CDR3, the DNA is TGTGCCAGCCGATCTCCTGGAGGGGTTTCTGGGGCCAACGTCCTGACTTTC. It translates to CASRSPGGVSGANVLTF.

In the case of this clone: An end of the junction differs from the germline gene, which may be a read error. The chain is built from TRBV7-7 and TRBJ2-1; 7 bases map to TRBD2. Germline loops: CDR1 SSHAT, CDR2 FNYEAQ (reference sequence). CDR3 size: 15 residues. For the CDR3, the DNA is TGTGCTAGCAGCCCAGAGGCTAGCGGATACAATGAGCAGTTCTTC. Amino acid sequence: CASSPEASGYNEQFF.

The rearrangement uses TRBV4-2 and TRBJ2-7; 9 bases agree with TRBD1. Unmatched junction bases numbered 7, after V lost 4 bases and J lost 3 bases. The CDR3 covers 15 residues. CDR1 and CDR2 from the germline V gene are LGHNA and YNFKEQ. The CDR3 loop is CASSPGSTGGYEQYF. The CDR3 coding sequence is TGTGCCAGCAGCCCCGGGTCGACAGGGGGCTACGAGCAGTACTTC.

CDR3 nucleotide sequence: TGCGCCAGCAGCCGTACAGGGTCTAATGAAAAACTGTTTTTT. Protein sequence: CASSRTGSNEKLFF. The gene calls are TRBV5-1 and TRBJ1-4, with D possibly matching TRBD1 (6 bases). Deletions cut 4 bases from V and 3 bases from J, with 10 bases between. Germline-derived CDR1 and CDR2 are SGHRS and YFSETQ. The CDR3 covers 14 residues.

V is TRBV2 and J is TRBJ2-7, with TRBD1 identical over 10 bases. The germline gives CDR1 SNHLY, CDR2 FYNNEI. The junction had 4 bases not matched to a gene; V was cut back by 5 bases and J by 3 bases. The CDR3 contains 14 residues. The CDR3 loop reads CASSLRDRGYEQYF. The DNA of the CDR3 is TGTGCCAGCAGTCTCCGGGACAGGGGCTACGAGCAGTACTTC.

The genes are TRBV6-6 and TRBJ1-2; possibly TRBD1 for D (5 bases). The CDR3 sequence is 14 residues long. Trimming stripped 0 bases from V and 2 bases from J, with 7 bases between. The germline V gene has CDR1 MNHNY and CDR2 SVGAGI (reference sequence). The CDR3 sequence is CASSYSKGNYGYTF. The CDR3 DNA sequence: TGTGCCAGCAGTTACTCCAAGGGGAACTATGGCTACACCTTC.

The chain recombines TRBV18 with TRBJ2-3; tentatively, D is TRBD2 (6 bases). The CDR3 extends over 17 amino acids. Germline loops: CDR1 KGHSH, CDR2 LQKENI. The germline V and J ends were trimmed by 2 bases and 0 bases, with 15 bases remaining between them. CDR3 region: CASSPRIAATSTDTQYF. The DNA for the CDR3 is TGTGCCAGCTCACCAAGGATAGCGGCGACTAGCACAGATACGCAGTATTTT.

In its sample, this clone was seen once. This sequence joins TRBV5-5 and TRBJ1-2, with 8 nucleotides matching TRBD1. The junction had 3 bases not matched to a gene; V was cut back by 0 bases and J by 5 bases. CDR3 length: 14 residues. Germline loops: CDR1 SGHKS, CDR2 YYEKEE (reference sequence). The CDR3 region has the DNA TGTGCCAGCAGCTTGGGGACAGGGACTTATGGCTACACCTTC. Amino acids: CASSLGTGTYGYTF.

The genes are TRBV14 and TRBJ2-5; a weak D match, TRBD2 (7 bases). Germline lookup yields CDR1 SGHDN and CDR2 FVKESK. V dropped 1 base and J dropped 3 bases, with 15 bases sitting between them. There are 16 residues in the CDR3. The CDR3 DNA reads TGTGCCAGCAGCCAAGTCCGCGCGGGGGCTAAAGAGACCCAGTACTTC. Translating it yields CASSQVRAGAKETQYF.

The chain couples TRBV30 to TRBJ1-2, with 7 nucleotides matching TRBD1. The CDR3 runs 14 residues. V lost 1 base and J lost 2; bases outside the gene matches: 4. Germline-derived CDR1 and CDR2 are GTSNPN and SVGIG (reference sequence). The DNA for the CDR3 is TGTGCCTGGAGTGGGGTGACAGGGAACTATGGCTACACCTTC. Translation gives CAWSGVTGNYGYTF.

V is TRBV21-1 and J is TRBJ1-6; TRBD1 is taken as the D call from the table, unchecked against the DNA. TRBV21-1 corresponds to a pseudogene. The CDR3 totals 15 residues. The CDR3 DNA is TGTGCCAGCAGCAACCCAGGGTCTTATAATTCACCCCTCCACTTT. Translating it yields CASSNPGSYNSPLHF.

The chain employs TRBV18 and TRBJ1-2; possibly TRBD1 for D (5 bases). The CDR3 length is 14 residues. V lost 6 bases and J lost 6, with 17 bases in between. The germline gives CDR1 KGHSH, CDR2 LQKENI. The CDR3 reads CASSKSGQGNGYTF. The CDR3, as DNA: TGTGCCAGCTCTAAATCTGGGCAGGGAAATGGCTACACCTTC.

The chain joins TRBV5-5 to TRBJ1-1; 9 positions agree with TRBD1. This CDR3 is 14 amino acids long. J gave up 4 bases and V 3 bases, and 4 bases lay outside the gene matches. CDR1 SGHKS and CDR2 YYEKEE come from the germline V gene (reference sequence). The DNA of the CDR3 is TGTGCCAGCAGCTCGACAGGGGGGGCCACTGAAGCTTTCTTT. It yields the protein CASSSTGGATEAFF.

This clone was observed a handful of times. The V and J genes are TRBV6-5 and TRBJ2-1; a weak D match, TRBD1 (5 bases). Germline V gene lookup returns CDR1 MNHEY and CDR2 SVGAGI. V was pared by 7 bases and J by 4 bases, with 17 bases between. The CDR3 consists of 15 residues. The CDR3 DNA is TGTGCCAGCAAGCAATCAGGGTCCGTTTACAATGAGCAGTTCTTC. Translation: CASKQSGSVYNEQFF.

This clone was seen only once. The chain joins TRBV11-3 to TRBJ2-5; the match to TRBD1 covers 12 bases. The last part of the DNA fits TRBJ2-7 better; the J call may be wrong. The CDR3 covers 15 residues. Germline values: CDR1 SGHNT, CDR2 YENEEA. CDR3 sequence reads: CASSLGTGGAYEQYF. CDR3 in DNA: TGTGCCAGCAGCCTCGGGACAGGGGGCGCCTACGAGCAGTACTTC.

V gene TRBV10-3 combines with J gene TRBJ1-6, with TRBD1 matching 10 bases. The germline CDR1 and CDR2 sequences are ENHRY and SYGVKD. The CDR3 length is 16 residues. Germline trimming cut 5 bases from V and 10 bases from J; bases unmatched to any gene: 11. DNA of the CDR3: TGTGCCATCAGTCAAACCCGGGACAGGGGAGGGTCACCCCTCCACTTT. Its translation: CAISQTRDRGGSPLHF.

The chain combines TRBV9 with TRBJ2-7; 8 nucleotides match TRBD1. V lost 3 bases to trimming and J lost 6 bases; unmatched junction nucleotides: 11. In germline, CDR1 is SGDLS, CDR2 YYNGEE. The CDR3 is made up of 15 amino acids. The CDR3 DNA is TGTGCCAGCAGCGCCTCTCAGGGGGCTCATGGCGAGCAGTACTTC. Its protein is CASSASQGAHGEQYF.